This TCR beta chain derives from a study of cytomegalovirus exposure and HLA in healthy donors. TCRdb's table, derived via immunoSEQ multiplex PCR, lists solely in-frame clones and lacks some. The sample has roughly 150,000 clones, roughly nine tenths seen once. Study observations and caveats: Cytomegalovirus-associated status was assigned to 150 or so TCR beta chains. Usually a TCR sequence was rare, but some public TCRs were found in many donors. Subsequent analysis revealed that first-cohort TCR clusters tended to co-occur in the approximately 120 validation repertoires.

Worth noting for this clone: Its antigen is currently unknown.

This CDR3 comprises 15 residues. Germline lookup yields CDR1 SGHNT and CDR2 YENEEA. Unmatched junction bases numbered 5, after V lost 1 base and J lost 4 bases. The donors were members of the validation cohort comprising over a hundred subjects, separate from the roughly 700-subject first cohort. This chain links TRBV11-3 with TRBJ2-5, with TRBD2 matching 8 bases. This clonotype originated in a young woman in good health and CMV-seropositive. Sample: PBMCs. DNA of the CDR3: TGTGCCAGCAGCTTAGGGAATCTAGCGGGAGAGACCCAGTACTTC. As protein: CASSLGNLAGETQYF.